Presented here are 31 T cell receptor beta chains from one specimen sequenced in a study of HIV-infected patients and healthy controls. TCRdb ran MiXCR on the 5' RACE reads and lists one entry per CDR3 protein. The data hold about 64,000 distinct CDR3 sequences, with roughly a fifth observed a single time. Material: CD4+ T cells from blood. Every receptor here comes from a human donor in good health.

The chain links TRBV27 to TRBJ1-2; D is unclear. Germline values: CDR1 MNHEY, CDR2 SMNVEV (reference sequence). This CDR3 contains 14 residues. V was cut by 2 bases and J by 5 bases, with 12 bases left in between. CDR3 in amino acids: CASSLHGSEYGYTF. The CDR3 nucleotides are TGTGCCAGCAGTTTACATGGGTCTGAATATGGCTACACCTTC.

The genes are TRBV6-2 or TRBV6-3 and TRBJ2-3; either TRBD1 or TRBD2 may fit D (6 bases each). Germline-derived CDR1 and CDR2 are MNHEY and SVGEGT. The CDR3 totals 15 residues. The V and J ends lost 6 bases and 1 base respectively, with 14 bases between them. Here the CDR3 DNA reads TGTGCCAGCAGACCCCAGAGGGGGGGCACAGATACGCAGTATTTT. Encoded protein: CASRPQRGGTDTQYF.

The chain has TRBV20-1 and TRBJ2-3, with D hard to call. This CDR3 has 13 amino acids. V gave up 1 base and J gave up 7 bases, with 12 bases separating them. Germline lookup yields CDR1 DFQATT and CDR2 SNEGSKA (reference sequence). For the CDR3, the DNA is TGCAGTGCTAGAGCCCCGGTCCTATATACGCAGTATTTT. Amino acids: CSARAPVLYTQYF.

CDR3 protein: CAISVPGWGGQYF. CDR3 coding DNA: TGTGCCATCAGTGTCCCAGGATGGGGGGGGCAGTACTTC. The V gene is TRBV10-3, the J gene TRBJ2-7, with TRBD2 matching 7 bases. J was trimmed by 9 bases and V by 4 bases; bases with no gene match: 9. The CDR3 is made up of 13 amino acids. Germline V CDR1 and CDR2: ENHRY, SYGVKD.

The V gene is TRBV7-2, the J gene TRBJ1-1, with D unresolved. Per the germline V gene, CDR1 is SGHTA and CDR2 is FQGNSA. The CDR3 sequence is 15 residues long. With 0 bases removed from V and 7 bases from J, the gap between germline ends came to 15 bases. This CDR3 is CASSLAAGTNGEAFF. CDR3 nucleotide sequence: TGTGCCAGCAGCTTAGCGGCAGGAACTAACGGTGAAGCTTTCTTT.

This clonotype occurred many times. The chain is built from TRBV5-5 and TRBJ2-3; D is undetermined. Germline V gene lookup returns CDR1 SGHKS and CDR2 YYEKEE (reference sequence). CDR3 length: 16 residues. Trimming pared 0 bases from V and 1 base from J, leaving 12 bases between. In DNA, the CDR3 is TGTGCCAGCAGCTTGGGGGGAAGTCTAGGCACAGATACGCAGTATTTT. This translates into CASSLGGSLGTDTQYF.

This clonotype came up many times. The rearrangement joins TRBV21-1 to TRBJ1-5. TRBV21-1 is a pseudogene. The CDR3 totals 12 residues. CDR3 in DNA: TGTGCCAGCAGCAAAGGGCGGGGGCCCCAGCATTTT. Protein product: CASSKGRGPQHF.

This clonotype came up many times. The chain has TRBV7-9 and TRBJ2-7; 11 bases are shared with TRBD2. The CDR3 is 15 residues long. Germline V lookup: CDR1 SEHNR, CDR2 FQNEAQ (reference sequence). V was pared by 5 bases and J by 7 bases, with 10 bases of the junction left unmatched. The CDR3 DNA follows: TGTGCCAGCAGCCCTGCGACTAGCGGGAAGAATGAGCAGTACTTC. Protein product: CASSPATSGKNEQYF.

The table lists this clonotype with a few counts. The V call is TRBV7-2, the J call TRBJ1-6; tentatively, D is TRBD1 (5 bases). The CDR3 is 15 residues long. V lost 0 bases and J lost 8, with 11 bases in between. Germline V gene sequence: CDR1 SGHTA, CDR2 FQGNSA. The CDR3 nucleotides are TGTGCCAGCAGCTTAGCGGGCAGGGCAGATTCACCCCTCCACTTT. Residues: CASSLAGRADSPLHF.

There are many counts of this clonotype. This sequence joins TRBV28 and TRBJ2-5, with D perhaps matching TRBD1 or TRBD2 (5 bases each). CDR1 is MDHEN and CDR2 is SYDVKM in the germline V gene. V was pared by 2 bases and J by 1 base, with 8 bases between. CDR3 size: 14 residues. CDR3 bases: TGTGCCAGCAGTTTAGTAGGGACCCAAGAGACCCAGTACTTC. Its translation: CASSLVGTQETQYF.

This clonotype has only a few counts. The chain joins TRBV14 to TRBJ2-5, with TRBD1 matching 8 bases. The CDR3 length is 16 residues. After removal of 4 bases from V and 1 base from J, the junction contained 8 bases not matched to a gene. Germline CDR1 is SGHDN and CDR2 is FVKESK. The chain's CDR3 is CASSLTTGVPQETQYF. The CDR3 region has the DNA TGTGCCAGCAGCCTCACGACAGGGGTTCCCCAAGAGACCCAGTACTTC.

This clonotype rates as medium-sized. V is TRBV2 and J is TRBJ1-5; D is possibly TRBD1 (6 bases). Trimming shortened V by 8 bases and J by 6 bases, and 20 bases separated the two germline ends. Germline CDR1 SNHLY, CDR2 FYNNEI. The CDR3 totals 15 residues. CDR3 in DNA: TGTGCCAGCGGAGGGGGGGCCCCTGGGAGTCAGCCCCAGCATTTT. It codes for CASGGGAPGSQPQHF.

The chain has TRBV6-5 and TRBJ2-3; 8 bases are a match to TRBD2. CDR3 length: 13 amino acids. The germline gives CDR1 MNHEY, CDR2 SVGAGI. V lost 9 bases and J lost 1; bases outside the gene matches: 3. This CDR3 reads CASRAGGTDTQYF. The CDR3 region has the DNA TGTGCCAGTAGAGCGGGAGGCACAGATACGCAGTATTTT.

V usage is TRBV12-3 or TRBV12-4 and J usage is TRBJ2-3; D might be TRBD1 (5 bases). The V end was cut by 6 bases, the J end by 2 bases, with 18 bases between. The length of the CDR3 is 16 residues. DNA for the CDR3: TGTGCCAGCAGGCCGGACATCCGTGGGGCCACAGATACGCAGTATTTT. Its protein is CASRPDIRGATDTQYF.

This clonotype was picked up many times. CDR3 loop: CASSHESGANVLTF. Here the CDR3 DNA reads TGTGCCAGCAGCCATGAATCGGGGGCCAACGTCCTGACTTTC. The V and J genes are TRBV7-9 and TRBJ2-6; D call uncertain. CDR1 is SEHNR and CDR2 is FQNEAQ in the germline V gene (reference sequence). V lost 5 bases and J lost 4, with 9 bases in between. The CDR3 sequence is 14 residues long.

The sample holds many counts of this clonotype. This chain uses TRBV11-2 with TRBJ2-7, with a weak D call TRBD1 (8 bases). The CDR3 runs 15 residues. Germline CDR1 SGHAT, CDR2 FQNNGV. The germline V and J ends were trimmed by 3 bases and 6 bases, with 18 bases remaining between them. CDR3 sequence: CASSLNRGGYGEQYF. CDR3 coding DNA: TGTGCCAGCAGCTTGAACAGGGGGGGCTATGGCGAGCAGTACTTC.

In its sample, this clonotype was seen a few times. The chain joins TRBV6-5 to TRBJ2-7; a possible D gene is TRBD1 (5 bases). The V end was cut by 0 bases, the J end by 6 bases, with 24 bases between. Per the germline V gene, CDR1 is MNHEY and CDR2 is SVGAGI. The length of the CDR3 is 18 residues. The CDR3: CASSYSRYGAGSGSEQYF. Here the CDR3 DNA reads TGTGCCAGCAGTTACTCGAGGTATGGGGCCGGGTCAGGCTCCGAGCAGTACTTC.

The chain links TRBV6-6 to TRBJ2-5; D gene ambiguous. This CDR3 is 13 amino acids long. With 2 bases removed from V and 2 bases from J, the gap between germline ends came to 6 bases. CDR1 and CDR2 (germline): MNHNY, SVGAGI (reference sequence). This CDR3 is CASSYRPQETQYF. The CDR3 DNA reads as TGTGCCAGCAGTTACCGACCTCAAGAGACCCAGTACTTC.

This clonotype has more than one count but fewer than ten. The V gene is TRBV9, the J gene TRBJ2-1, with 8 bases aligning to TRBD2. The CDR3 contains 14 residues. After removal of 3 bases from V and 7 bases from J, the junction contained 6 bases not matched to a gene. CDR1 SGDLS and CDR2 YYNGEE come from the germline V gene. CDR3 DNA: TGTGCCAGCAGCGAGGGACTAGGGTGGAATGAGCAGTTCTTC. This gives the protein CASSEGLGWNEQFF. The full variable domain, completed using reference TRBV9 and TRBJ2-1, is DSGVTQTPKHLITATGQRVTLRCSPRSGDLSVYWYQQSLDQGLQFLIQYYNGEERAKGNILERFSAQQFPDLHSELNLSSLELGDSALYFCASSEGLGWNEQFFGPGTRLTVL.

The CDR3 region has the DNA TGTGCCAGTAGTGCCAGGAGGACAGCCTCCTACGAGCAGTACTTC. It yields the protein CASSARRTASYEQYF. The V and J genes are TRBV19 and TRBJ2-7, with TRBD1 as a possible D gene (6 bases). The CDR3 has 15 residues. CDR1 and CDR2 (germline): LNHDA, SQIVND (reference sequence). Trimming removed 5 bases at V and 0 bases at J, with 14 bases between.

This clonotype was seen at least ten times. The chain recombines TRBV2 with TRBJ2-7; a possible D gene is TRBD1 (5 bases). The CDR3 spans 14 residues. V was cut by 5 bases and J by 3 bases, with 14 bases left in between. Germline lookup yields CDR1 SNHLY and CDR2 FYNNEI. CDR3 sequence: CASSLDKDLYEQYF. CDR3 sequence (DNA): TGTGCCAGCAGTTTGGACAAGGACCTCTACGAGCAGTACTTC.

The chain has TRBV27 and TRBJ2-7; weak D call: TRBD1 (7 bases). Germline V gene data show CDR1 as MNHEY and CDR2 as SMNVEV (reference sequence). The V end was cut by 10 bases, the J end by 2 bases, with 18 bases between. The CDR3 contains 14 residues. The CDR3 DNA reads as TGTGCCACCGGCAGACAGGGACTGACCTACGAGCAGTACTTC. Amino acids: CATGRQGLTYEQYF.

This clonotype was seen a few times. The chain recombines TRBV5-4 with TRBJ1-2; D call uncertain. Trimming left V 4 bases short and J 0 bases short, with 13 bases between. Germline V gives CDR1 SGHNT, CDR2 YYREEE (reference sequence). The CDR3 covers 15 residues. CDR3 region: CASSKSSNPNYGYTF. In nucleotides, the CDR3 is TGTGCCAGCAGCAAGAGTTCAAACCCTAACTATGGCTACACCTTC.

The chain is built from TRBV29-1 and TRBJ2-7; 8 bases match TRBD2. The V gene's germline CDR1 is SQVTM and CDR2 ANQGSEA. V was clipped by 7 bases and J by 7 bases; unmatched bases: 9. The CDR3 consists of 12 residues. CDR3 bases: TGCAGCGCTCGGACTAGCTGGGGGGAGCAGTACTTC. Translation: CSARTSWGEQYF.

Comment on this clonotype: A junction boundary mismatches the germline segment, possibly from a read error. V gene TRBV12-3 or TRBV12-4 combines with J gene TRBJ2-7; D is uncertain. CDR3 length equals 14 residues. The CDR3 coding sequence is TGTGCCAGCAGTTCGGACCTAAACTCCTACGAGCGGTACTTC. Residues: CASSSDLNSYERYF.

This clonotype was recorded at least ten times. The chain links TRBV27 to TRBJ2-3, with 16 positions matching TRBD2. After removal of 6 bases from V and 4 bases from J, the junction contained 7 bases not matched to a gene. The CDR3 totals 17 residues. Per germline, CDR1 MNHEY and CDR2 SMNVEV (reference sequence). The DNA for the CDR3 is TGTGCCAGCAGGCCCAAGGGGACTAGCGGGAGGGCAGATACGCAGTATTTT. It codes for CASRPKGTSGRADTQYF.

V gene TRBV30 combines with J gene TRBJ2-3; D possibly uses TRBD1 or TRBD2 (7 bases each). The V and J ends lost 2 bases and 3 bases respectively, with 15 bases between them. The length of the CDR3 is 15 residues. The V gene's germline CDR1 is GTSNPN and CDR2 SVGIG (reference sequence). The CDR3, as DNA: TGTGCCTGGAGTCTATCAGGGGGGGGGACAGATACGCAGTATTTT. It yields the protein CAWSLSGGGTDTQYF.

This rearrangement joins TRBV18 to TRBJ2-4; D perhaps matches TRBD2 (5 bases). Trimming took 4 bases from V and 0 from J, leaving 16 bases between them. Germline CDR1 and CDR2: KGHSH and LQKENI. This CDR3 is 17 amino acids long. The chain's CDR3 is CASSLSWPGLAKNIQYF. The CDR3 DNA is TGTGCCAGCTCACTCTCTTGGCCGGGATTAGCCAAAAACATTCAGTACTTC.

This clonotype was counted at least ten times. This chain joins TRBV3-1 and TRBJ1-6; D unresolved. The CDR3 length is 14 residues. Germline lookup yields CDR1 LGHDT and CDR2 YNNKEL (reference sequence). Trimming removed 3 bases from V and 7 bases from J, with 10 bases in between. CDR3 sequence: CASSQSRTNSPLHF. The DNA for the CDR3 is TGTGCCAGCAGCCAGAGCAGGACCAATTCACCCCTCCACTTT.

The V gene is TRBV12-3 or TRBV12-4, the J gene TRBJ2-7; the D is unclear. Trimming cost V 5 bases and J 4 bases, with 9 bases left between them. The CDR3 is made up of 12 amino acids. DNA of the CDR3: TGTGCCAGCAGTCCCCAGGTTTACGAGCAGTACTTC. It specifies CASSPQVYEQYF.

This clonotype has ten or more counts. This chain links TRBV20-1 with TRBJ2-7; D ambiguous. This CDR3 has 14 amino acids. CDR1 is DFQATT, CDR2 SNEGSKA, per germline (reference sequence). V lost 3 bases to trimming and J lost 1 base, with 13 bases between them. The chain's CDR3 is CSARPVGISYEQYF. CDR3 DNA sequence: TGCAGTGCTAGGCCGGTCGGTATTTCCTACGAGCAGTACTTC.